This T cell receptor beta chain was identified during a study of CD8+ T cells in alopecia areata. Study-wide results and caveats: Tofacitinib delivered significant drops in scalp clonality and in expanded CD8+ clones among the top 100. Researchers report lesional scalp, most notably alopecia totalis/universalis, outstripped normal scalp in clonality.

A remark on this clone: Its antigen is not identified.

cDNA reverse transcribed from extracted RNA served as the sequencing template. Only in-frame clones appear in the TCRdb table, and some are missing; sequencing was by immunoSEQ multiplex PCR. The sample comprises some 130,000 clones, 45% to 60% of which are singletons, and more than 15% rests with the top ten. Germline V gives CDR1 GTSNPN, CDR2 SVGIG (reference sequence). The CDR3 consists of 15 residues. Trimming removed 2 bases from V and 3 bases from J, with 14 bases in between. Sample treatment: oral pan-JAK inhibitor, 5-10 mg twice daily. Here the sequenced sample was CD8+ T cells sorted from blood, taken at week 4, from a patient treated with tofacitinib. The TCR originated in a human donor with alopecia areata. V gene TRBV30 combines with J gene TRBJ1-5; D is perhaps TRBD1 (5 bases). CDR3 nucleotide sequence: TGTGCCTGGAGTTGGGGGGTGGCAAACAATCAGCCCCAGCATTTT. Amino acids: CAWSWGVANNQPQHF.